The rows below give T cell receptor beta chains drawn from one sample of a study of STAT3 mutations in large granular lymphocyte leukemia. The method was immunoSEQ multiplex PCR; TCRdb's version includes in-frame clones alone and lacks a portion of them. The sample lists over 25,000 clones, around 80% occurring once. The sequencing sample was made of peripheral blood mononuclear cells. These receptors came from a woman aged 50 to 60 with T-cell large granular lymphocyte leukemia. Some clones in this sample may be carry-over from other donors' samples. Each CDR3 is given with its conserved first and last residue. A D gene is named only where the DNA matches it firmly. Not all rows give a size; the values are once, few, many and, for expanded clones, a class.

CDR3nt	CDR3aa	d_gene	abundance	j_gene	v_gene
TGTGCCAGCAGTTATAAGGGAAGGAACACTGAAGCTTTCTTT	CASSYKGRNTEAFF	.	.	TRBJ1-1	TRBV6-5
TGCGCCAGCAGCTCCGAGGGCGGACCCTACAATGAGCAGTTCTTC	CASSSEGGPYNEQFF	.	.	TRBJ2-1	TRBV5-1
TGTGCCAGCAGCCTAACGACTACAGGGAATGTGAATGAGCAGTACTTC	CASSLTTTGNVNEQYF	.	.	TRBJ2-7	TRBV13
TGTGCCAGCACCATCCGGGACAGGGAAACTGAAGCTTTCTTT	CASTIRDRETEAFF	TRBD1	few	TRBJ1-1	TRBV7-8
TGCAGCGTTGCTTCGGTAGCGGGAGTAAGGAGCGAGCAGTACTTC	CSVASVAGVRSEQYF	TRBD2	.	TRBJ2-7	TRBV29-1
TGCAGCGTTGAAGATCGTGGGACTAGCAATTTGGGCTACGAGCAGTACTTC	CSVEDRGTSNLGYEQYF	TRBD2	.	TRBJ2-7	TRBV29-1
TGTGCCAGCAGCGTGGGGGGGACCTATGGCTACACCTTC	CASSVGGTYGYTF	.	.	TRBJ1-2	TRBV9
TGTGCCAGCAGTCCCGGCACTAGCGCCTACCGGGGCACAGATACGCAGTATTTT	CASSPGTSAYRGTDTQYF	TRBD2	once	TRBJ2-3	TRBV5-4
TGTGCCAGCAGGCAGGATGCTAGCGGGATCTACGAGCAGTACTTC	CASRQDASGIYEQYF	TRBD2	.	TRBJ2-7	TRBV7-2
TGTGCCAGCTCACTTACTGGGACAACCGTCTCCTACGAGCAGTACTTC	CASSLTGTTVSYEQYF	.	.	TRBJ2-7	TRBV18
TGCGCCAGCAAAGGGGGGGTCACAGATACGCAGTATTTT	CASKGGVTDTQYF	.	.	TRBJ2-3	TRBV5-1
TGTGCCAGCAGTTTATCCGGCGGGGGTACGTTCAGCAATCAGCCCCAGCATTTT	CASSLSGGGTFSNQPQHF	.	few	TRBJ1-5	TRBV28
TGTGCCAGCAGCCCGGGAGGGCCGAAGGACATTCAGTACTTC	CASSPGGPKDIQYF	TRBD2	once	TRBJ2-4	TRBV5-4
TGTGCCAGCAGCCGGGGGGAGCAGCCCCAGCATTTT	CASSRGEQPQHF	.	.	TRBJ1-5	TRBV6-6
TGTGCCAGCAGCTACCGACAGATCCAAGAGACCCAGTACTTC	CASSYRQIQETQYF	.	once	TRBJ2-5	TRBV11-2
TGCGCCAGCAGCTTGGGGAATACCGGGGAGCTGTTTTTT	CASSLGNTGELFF	.	few	TRBJ2-2	TRBV5-1
TGTGCCAGCAGCTTACAACAGGGGCCCTACGAGCAGTACTTC	CASSLQQGPYEQYF	TRBD1	.	TRBJ2-7	TRBV7-2
TGTGCCAGCAGCTATGGGTCCTACGAGCAGTACTTC	CASSYGSYEQYF	.	.	TRBJ2-7	TRBV7-9
TGTGCCAGCAGCGGGGGACTGAACTCCTACGAGCAGTACTTC	CASSGGLNSYEQYF	.	.	TRBJ2-7	TRBV9
TGTGCCAGTACCCGTGTGGGGTACGGGACAGGGTCTTATAGCAATCAGCCCCAGCATTTT	CASTRVGYGTGSYSNQPQHF	TRBD1	few	TRBJ1-5	TRBV19
TGTGCCAGCAGTTATGGGCCCCTAATGAACACTGAAGCTTTCTTT	CASSYGPLMNTEAFF	.	.	TRBJ1-1	TRBV6-5
TGTGCCAGCAGCCCCGGGACCTACGAGCAGTACTTC	CASSPGTYEQYF	.	.	TRBJ2-7	TRBV11-2
TGTGCCAGTAGTACCCCCTTCGCGAATGAAAAACTGTTTTTT	CASSTPFANEKLFF	.	few	TRBJ1-4	TRBV19
TGCGCCAGCAGCAGGGAGGGACAGGGAACATCTGAAGCTTTCTTT	CASSREGQGTSEAFF	TRBD1	once	TRBJ1-1	TRBV5-1
TGTGCCAGCAGCTTCGACAGACTAAGGGAGACCCAGTACTTC	CASSFDRLRETQYF	.	once	TRBJ2-5	TRBV7-8
TGCAGTGCGCGCGTTGGGGATACGCAGTATTTT	CSARVGDTQYF	.	once	TRBJ2-3	TRBV20-1
TGTGCCAGCATGCGGAGACGTCTCTCCTACGAGCAGTACTTC	CASMRRRLSYEQYF	.	.	TRBJ2-7	TRBV6-5
TGTGCCAGCAGCCCGTCGGGAGGGCAAGAGACCCAGTACTTC	CASSPSGGQETQYF	TRBD2	.	TRBJ2-5	TRBV6-5
TGTGCCAGCAGCGAGGGGGGGGGCACTGAAGCTTTCTTT	CASSEGGGTEAFF	.	.	TRBJ1-1	TRBV7-9
TGCGCCAGCAGCTCCGACAGGGGAACTGCCGAGCAGTACTTC	CASSSDRGTAEQYF	TRBD1	.	TRBJ2-7	TRBV5-1
TGTGCCAGCAGCTTAGTGCAGAGGGACTATGGCTACACCTTC	CASSLVQRDYGYTF	.	.	TRBJ1-2	TRBV7-9
TGCAGCGTTGGGCGGGCCAGCGGGGAGCTGTTTTTT	CSVGRASGELFF	.	few	TRBJ2-2	TRBV29-1
TGTGCCAGCAGCGGAGGGGGCGGGAGCGCCTACAATGAGCAGTTCTTC	CASSGGGGSAYNEQFF	.	.	TRBJ2-1	TRBV5-4
TGTGCCAGCTCACCGCGGACTAGCGGGAAAGAGACCCAGTACTTC	CASSPRTSGKETQYF	TRBD2	.	TRBJ2-5	TRBV18
TGTGCCAGCGGGAAGGAATATGGCTACACCTTC	CASGKEYGYTF	.	.	TRBJ1-2	TRBV28